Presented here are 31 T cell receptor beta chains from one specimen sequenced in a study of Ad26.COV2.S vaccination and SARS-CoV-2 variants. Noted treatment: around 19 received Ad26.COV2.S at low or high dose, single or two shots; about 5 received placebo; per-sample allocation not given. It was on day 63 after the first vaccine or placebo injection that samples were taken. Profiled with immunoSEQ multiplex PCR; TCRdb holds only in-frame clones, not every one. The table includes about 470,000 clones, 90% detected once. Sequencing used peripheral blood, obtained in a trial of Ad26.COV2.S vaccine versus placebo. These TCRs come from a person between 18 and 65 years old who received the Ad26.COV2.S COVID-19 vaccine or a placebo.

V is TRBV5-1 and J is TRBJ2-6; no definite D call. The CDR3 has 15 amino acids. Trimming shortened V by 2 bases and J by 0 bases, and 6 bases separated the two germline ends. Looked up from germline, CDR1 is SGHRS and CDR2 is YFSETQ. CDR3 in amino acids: CASSLPTSGANVLTF. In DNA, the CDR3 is TGCGCCAGCAGCTTACCGACCTCTGGGGCCAACGTCCTGACTTTC.

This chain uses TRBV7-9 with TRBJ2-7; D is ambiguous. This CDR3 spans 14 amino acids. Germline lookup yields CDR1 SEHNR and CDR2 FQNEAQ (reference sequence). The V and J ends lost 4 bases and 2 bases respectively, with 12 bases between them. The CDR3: CASSYKGRPYEQYF. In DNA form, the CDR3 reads TGTGCCAGCAGCTACAAGGGCCGGCCCTACGAGCAGTACTTC.

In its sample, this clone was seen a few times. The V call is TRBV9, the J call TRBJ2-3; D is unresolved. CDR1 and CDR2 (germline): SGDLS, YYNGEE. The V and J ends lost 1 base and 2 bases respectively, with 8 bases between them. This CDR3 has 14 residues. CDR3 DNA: TGTGCCAGCAGCGTAAACAGCCTCACAGATACGCAGTATTTT. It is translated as CASSVNSLTDTQYF.

The CDR3 DNA follows: TGTGCCAGCAGCTTAGCCGGGACAGGCACCGGGGAGCTGTTTTTT. Its protein is CASSLAGTGTGELFF. The chain couples TRBV7-9 to TRBJ2-2; TRBD1 agrees at 8 bases. CDR1 and CDR2 (germline): SEHNR, FQNEAQ (reference sequence). With 0 bases clipped from V and 4 bases from J, the junction kept 1 base outside the gene matches. This CDR3 contains 15 residues. The full variable domain, with the rest looked up from reference TRBV7-9 and TRBJ2-2, is DTGVSQNPRHKITKRGQNVTFRCDPISEHNRLYWYRQTLGQGPEFLTYFQNEAQLEKSRLLSDRFSAERPKGSFSTLEIQRTEQGDSAMYLCASSLAGTGTGELFFGEGSRLTVL.

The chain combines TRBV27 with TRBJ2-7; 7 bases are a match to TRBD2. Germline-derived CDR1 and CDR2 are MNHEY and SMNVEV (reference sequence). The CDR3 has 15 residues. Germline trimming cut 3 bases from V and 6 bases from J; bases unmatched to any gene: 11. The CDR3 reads CASSFMGEGPLEQYF. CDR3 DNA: TGTGCCAGCAGTTTTATGGGGGAGGGCCCTCTCGAGCAGTACTTC.

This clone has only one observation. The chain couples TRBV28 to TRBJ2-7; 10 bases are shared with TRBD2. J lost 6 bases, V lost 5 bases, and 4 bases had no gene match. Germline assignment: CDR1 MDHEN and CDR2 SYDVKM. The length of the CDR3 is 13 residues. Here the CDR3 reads CASSPGTSVEQYF. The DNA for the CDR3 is TGTGCCAGCAGTCCCGGGACTAGCGTCGAGCAGTACTTC.

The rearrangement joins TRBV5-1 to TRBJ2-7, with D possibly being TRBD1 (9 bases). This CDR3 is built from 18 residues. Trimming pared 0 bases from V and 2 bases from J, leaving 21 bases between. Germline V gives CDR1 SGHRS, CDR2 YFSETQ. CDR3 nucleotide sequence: TGCGCCAGCAGCTTGGACAGGGGGCAGGCGGGAGGACCCTACGAGCAGTACTTC. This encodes CASSLDRGQAGGPYEQYF.

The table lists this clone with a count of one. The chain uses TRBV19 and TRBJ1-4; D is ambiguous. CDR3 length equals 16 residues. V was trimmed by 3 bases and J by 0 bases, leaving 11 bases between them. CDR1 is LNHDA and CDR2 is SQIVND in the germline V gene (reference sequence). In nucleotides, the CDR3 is TGTGCCAGTAGTATCGCAGGAGGGACAACTAATGAAAAACTGTTTTTT. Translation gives CASSIAGGTTNEKLFF.

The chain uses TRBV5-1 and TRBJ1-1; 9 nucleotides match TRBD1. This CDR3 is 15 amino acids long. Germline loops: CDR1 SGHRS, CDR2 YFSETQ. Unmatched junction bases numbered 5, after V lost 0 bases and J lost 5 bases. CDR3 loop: CASSLGHRGQTEAFF. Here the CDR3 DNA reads TGCGCCAGCAGCTTGGGACACAGGGGGCAGACTGAAGCTTTCTTT.

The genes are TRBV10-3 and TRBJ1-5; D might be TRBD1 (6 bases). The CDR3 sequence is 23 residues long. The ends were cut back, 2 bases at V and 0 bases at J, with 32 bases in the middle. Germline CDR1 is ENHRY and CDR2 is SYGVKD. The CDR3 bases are TGTGCCATCAGTGAGCCAAAAAAGGTCCCCGAAAAAAGACAGGACCTTAGCAATCAGCCCCAGCATTTT. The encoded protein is CAISEPKKVPEKRQDLSNQPQHF.

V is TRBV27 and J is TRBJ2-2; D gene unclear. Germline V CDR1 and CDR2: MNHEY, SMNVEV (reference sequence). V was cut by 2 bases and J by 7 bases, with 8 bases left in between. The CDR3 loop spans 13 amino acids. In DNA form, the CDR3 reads TGTGCCAGCAGTTTAGGTTCCCTCGGGGAGCTGTTTTTT. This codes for CASSLGSLGELFF.

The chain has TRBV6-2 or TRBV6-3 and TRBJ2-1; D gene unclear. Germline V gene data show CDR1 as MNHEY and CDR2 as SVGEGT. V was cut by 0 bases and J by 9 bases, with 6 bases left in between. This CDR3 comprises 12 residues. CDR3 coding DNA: TGTGCCAGCAGTTACTCTTCATTTGAGCAGTTCTTC. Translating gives CASSYSSFEQFF.

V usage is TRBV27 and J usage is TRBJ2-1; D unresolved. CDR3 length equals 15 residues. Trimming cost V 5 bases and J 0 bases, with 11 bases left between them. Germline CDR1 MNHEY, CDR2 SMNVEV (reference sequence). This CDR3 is CASSLGYSSYNEQFF. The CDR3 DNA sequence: TGTGCCAGCAGTCTCGGGTATAGCTCCTACAATGAGCAGTTCTTC.

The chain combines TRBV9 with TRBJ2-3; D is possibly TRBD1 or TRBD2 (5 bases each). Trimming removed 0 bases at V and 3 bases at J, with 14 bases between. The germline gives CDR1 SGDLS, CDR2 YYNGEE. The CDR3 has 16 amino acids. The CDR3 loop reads CASSVEGSGGTDTQYF. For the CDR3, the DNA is TGTGCCAGCAGCGTAGAGGGGAGCGGAGGAACAGATACGCAGTATTTT.

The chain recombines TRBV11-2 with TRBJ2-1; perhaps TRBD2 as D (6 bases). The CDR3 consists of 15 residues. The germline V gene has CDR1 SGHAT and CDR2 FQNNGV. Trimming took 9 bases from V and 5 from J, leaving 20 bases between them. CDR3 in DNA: TGTGCCAGTCGTCTTTCGGGAGTTGTGAACAATGAGCAGTTCTTC. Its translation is CASRLSGVVNNEQFF.

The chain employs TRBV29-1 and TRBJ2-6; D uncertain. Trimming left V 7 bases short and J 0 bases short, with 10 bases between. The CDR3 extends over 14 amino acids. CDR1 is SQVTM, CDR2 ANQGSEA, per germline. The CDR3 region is CSASRDSGANVLTF. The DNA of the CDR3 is TGCAGCGCAAGTCGTGACTCTGGGGCCAACGTCCTGACTTTC.

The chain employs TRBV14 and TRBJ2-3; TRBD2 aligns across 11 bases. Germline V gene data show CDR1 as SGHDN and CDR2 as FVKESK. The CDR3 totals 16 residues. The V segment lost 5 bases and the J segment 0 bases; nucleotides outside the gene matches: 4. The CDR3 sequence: CASSGLAGASTDTQYF. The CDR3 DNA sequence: TGTGCCAGCAGCGGACTAGCGGGCGCTAGCACAGATACGCAGTATTTT.

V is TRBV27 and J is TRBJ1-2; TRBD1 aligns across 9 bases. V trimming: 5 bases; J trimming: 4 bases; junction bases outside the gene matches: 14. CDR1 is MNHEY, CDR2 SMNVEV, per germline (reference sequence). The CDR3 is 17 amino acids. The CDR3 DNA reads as TGTGCCAGCAGTCCATGGGTTACAGGGGGCCCCATCTATGGCTACACCTTC. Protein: CASSPWVTGGPIYGYTF.

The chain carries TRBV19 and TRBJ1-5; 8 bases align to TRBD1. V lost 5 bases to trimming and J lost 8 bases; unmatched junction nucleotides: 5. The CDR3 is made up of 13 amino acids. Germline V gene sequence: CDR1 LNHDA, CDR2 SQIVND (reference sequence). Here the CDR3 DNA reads TGTGCCAGTAGTGCAGGGGGCAGGGAGCCCCAGCATTTT. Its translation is CASSAGGREPQHF. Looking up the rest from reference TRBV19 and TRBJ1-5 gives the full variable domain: DGGITQSPKYLFRKEGQNVTLSCEQNLNHDAMYWYRQDPGQGLRLIYYSQIVNDFQKGDIAEGYSVSREKKESFPLTVTSAQKNPTAFYLCASSAGGREPQHFGDGTRLSIL.

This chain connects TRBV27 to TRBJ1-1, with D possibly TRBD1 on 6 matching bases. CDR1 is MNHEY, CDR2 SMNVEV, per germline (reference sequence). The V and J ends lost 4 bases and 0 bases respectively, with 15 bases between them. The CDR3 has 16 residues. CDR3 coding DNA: TGTGCCAGCAGTTCCTACAGGGTTTCGATGAACACTGAAGCTTTCTTT. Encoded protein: CASSSYRVSMNTEAFF.

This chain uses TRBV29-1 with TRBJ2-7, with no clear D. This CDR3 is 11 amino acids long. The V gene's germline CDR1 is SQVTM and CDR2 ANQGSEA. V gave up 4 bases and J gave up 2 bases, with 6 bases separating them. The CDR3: CSVVLAYEQYF. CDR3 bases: TGCAGCGTTGTTTTAGCCTACGAGCAGTACTTC.

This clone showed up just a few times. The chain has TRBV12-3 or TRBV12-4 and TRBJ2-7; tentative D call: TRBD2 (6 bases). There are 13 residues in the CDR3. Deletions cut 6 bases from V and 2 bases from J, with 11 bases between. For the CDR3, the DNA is TGTGCCAGCAGCCGGGACTGGGCCTACGAGCAGTACTTC. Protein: CASSRDWAYEQYF.

The DNA for the CDR3 is TGTGCCAGTAGGGGACAGGTCTTCGGGGGTGGCAATTCACCCCTCCACTTT. It codes for CASRGQVFGGGNSPLHF. The gene calls are TRBV19 and TRBJ1-6, with 8 positions matching TRBD1. Germline CDR1 LNHDA, CDR2 SQIVND (reference sequence). The CDR3 sequence is 17 residues long. V was pared by 6 bases and J by 7 bases, with 14 bases of the junction left unmatched.

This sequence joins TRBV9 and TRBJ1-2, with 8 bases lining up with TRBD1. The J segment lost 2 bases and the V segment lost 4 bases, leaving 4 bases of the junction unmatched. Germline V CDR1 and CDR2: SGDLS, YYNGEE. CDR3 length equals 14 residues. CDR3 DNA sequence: TGTGCCAGCAGCCCCGGGGACAGGAACTATGGCTACACCTTC. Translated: CASSPGDRNYGYTF.

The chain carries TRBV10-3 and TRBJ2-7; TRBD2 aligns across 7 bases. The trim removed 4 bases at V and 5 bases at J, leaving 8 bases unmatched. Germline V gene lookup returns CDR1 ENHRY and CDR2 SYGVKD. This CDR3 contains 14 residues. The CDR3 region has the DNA TGTGCCATCAGTGTGGGAGGGATCTTTGACGAGCAGTACTTC. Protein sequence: CAISVGGIFDEQYF.

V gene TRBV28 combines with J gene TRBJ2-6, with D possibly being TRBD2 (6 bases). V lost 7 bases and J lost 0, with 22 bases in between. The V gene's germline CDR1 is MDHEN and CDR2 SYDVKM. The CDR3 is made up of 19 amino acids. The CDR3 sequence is CASIPGSGLSNSGANVLTF. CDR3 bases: TGTGCCAGCATTCCCGGGTCGGGACTGAGCAACTCTGGGGCCAACGTCCTGACTTTC. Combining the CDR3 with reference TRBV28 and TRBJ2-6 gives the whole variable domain DVKVTQSSRYLVKRTGEKVFLECVQDMDHENMFWYRQDPGLGLRLIYFSYDVKMKEKGDIPEGYSVSREKKERFSLILESASTNQTSMYLCASIPGSGLSNSGANVLTFGAGSRLTVL.

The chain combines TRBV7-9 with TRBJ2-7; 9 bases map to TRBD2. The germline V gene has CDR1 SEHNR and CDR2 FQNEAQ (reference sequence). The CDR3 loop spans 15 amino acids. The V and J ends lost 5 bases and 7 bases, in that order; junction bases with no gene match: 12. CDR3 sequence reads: CASSPTGTSIREQYF. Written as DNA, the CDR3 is TGTGCCAGCAGCCCGACCGGGACTAGCATTCGTGAGCAGTACTTC.

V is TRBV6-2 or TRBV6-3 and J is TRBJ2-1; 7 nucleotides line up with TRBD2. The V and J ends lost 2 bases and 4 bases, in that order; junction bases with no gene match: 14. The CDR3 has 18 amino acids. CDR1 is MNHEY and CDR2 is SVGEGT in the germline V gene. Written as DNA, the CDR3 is TGTGCCAGCAGTTACCCCACCCTACACGGGGGGTTTTACAATGAGCAGTTCTTC. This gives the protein CASSYPTLHGGFYNEQFF.

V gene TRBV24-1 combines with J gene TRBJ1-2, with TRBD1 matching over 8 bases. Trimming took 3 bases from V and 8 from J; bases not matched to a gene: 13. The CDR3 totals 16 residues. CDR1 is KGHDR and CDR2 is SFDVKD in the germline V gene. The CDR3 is CATSDPTGGDRTGYTF. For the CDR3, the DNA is TGTGCCACCAGTGATCCAACCGGGGGGGACAGGACAGGCTACACCTTC.

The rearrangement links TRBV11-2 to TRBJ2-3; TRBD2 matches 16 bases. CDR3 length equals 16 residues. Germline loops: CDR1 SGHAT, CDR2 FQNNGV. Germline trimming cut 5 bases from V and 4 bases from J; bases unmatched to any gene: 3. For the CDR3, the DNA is TGTGCCAGCAGCCCGGGACTAGCGGGAGGGCCAGATACGCAGTATTTT. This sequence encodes CASSPGLAGGPDTQYF.

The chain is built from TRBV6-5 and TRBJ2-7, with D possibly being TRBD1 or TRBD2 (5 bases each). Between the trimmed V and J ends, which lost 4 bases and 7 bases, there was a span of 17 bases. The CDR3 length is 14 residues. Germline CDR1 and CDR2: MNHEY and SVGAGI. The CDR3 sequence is CASSFRQGGGEQYF. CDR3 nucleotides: TGTGCCAGCAGTTTTAGGCAGGGTGGGGGTGAGCAGTACTTC.